This section outlines one T cell receptor (beta chain) sequence together with its context. The CDR3 totals 15 residues. The V and J ends lost 2 bases and 0 bases, in that order; junction bases with no gene match: 6. The germline gives CDR1 GTSNPN, CDR2 SVGIG (reference sequence). The study drew participants aged about 18 to 89 years from roughly 25 US areas. No more than 2 weeks before study entry, exposed participants had met a case of COVID-19. The entry originates in a study of blood T cell repertoires in COVID-19. TCRdb's copy holds only in-frame clones and misses some; the assay was immunoSEQ multiplex PCR. The profile shows under 250,000 clones, 83% of them singletons.

The sample consisted of PBMCs or T cells enriched from blood (not recorded which). This sequence originates from a woman between 45 and 65 years old who had been exposed to COVID-19. The chain links TRBV30 to TRBJ1-1, with 7 bases that match TRBD1. The CDR3 protein is CAWSLGGQLNTEAFF. The CDR3, as DNA: TGTGCCTGGAGTCTGGGGGGACAGTTGAACACTGAAGCTTTCTTT.